This T cell receptor beta chain stems from a study of T cell responses to AZD1222 COVID-19 vaccine. Study-wide results and caveats: The donor group comprised mostly white British people and more females; the analysis possibly underestimated clonal diversity. Repertoire sampling happened only post peak T cell response.

Samples with a second dose at about 4 or about 12 weeks were pooled together. In regard to this clone: As yet, its antigen is unknown.

Generated by immunoSEQ multiplex PCR, the TCRdb table keeps only in-frame clones and is missing some. Of some 24,000 clones in the sample, about 88% are singletons; the top ten hold around 7.9%. This CDR3 has 14 residues. V was clipped by 2 bases and J by 7 bases, with 12 bases between them. From germline, CDR1 is MNHNS and CDR2 SASEGT. The rearrangement links TRBV6-1 to TRBJ1-5, with D unclear. The input for sequencing was peripheral blood, taken 28 days after the second AZD1222 dose. This clonotype was sampled from an adult who received the AZD1222 COVID-19 vaccine. The CDR3 is CASSELVDGQPQHF. CDR3 nucleotide sequence: TGTGCCAGCAGTGAACTGGTAGACGGCCAGCCCCAGCATTTT.